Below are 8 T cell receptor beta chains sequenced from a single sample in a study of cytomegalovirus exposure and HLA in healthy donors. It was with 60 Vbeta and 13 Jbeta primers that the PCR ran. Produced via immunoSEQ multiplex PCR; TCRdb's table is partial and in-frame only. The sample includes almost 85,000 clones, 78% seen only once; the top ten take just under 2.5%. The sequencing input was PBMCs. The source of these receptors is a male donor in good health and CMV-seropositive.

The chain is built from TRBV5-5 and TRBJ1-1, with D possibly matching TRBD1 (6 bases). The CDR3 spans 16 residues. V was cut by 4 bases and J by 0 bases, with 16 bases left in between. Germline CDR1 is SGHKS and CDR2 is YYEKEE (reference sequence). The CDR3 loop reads CASSVVNRDVNTEAFF. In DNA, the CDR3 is TGTGCCAGCAGCGTGGTTAACAGGGATGTGAACACTGAAGCTTTCTTT.

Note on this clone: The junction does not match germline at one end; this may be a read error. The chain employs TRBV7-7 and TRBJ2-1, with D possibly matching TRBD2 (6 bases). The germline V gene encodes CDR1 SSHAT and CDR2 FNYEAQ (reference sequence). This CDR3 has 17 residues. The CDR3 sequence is CASSLPLAGISYNEQFF. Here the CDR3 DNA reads TGTGCTAGCAGCTTGCCCCTTGCGGGGATCTCCTACAATGAGCAGTTCTTC.

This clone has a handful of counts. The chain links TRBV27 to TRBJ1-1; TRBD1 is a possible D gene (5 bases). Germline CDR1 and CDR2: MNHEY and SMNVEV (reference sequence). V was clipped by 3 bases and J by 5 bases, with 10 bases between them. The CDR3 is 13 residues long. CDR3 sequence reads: CASSFRRGTEAFF. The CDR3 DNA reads TGTGCCAGCAGTTTCAGGAGGGGTACTGAAGCTTTCTTT.

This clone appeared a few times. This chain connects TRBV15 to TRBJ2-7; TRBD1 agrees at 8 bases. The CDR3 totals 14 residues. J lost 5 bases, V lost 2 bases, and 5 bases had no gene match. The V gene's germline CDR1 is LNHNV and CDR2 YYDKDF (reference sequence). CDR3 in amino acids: CATSRTMDRDEQYF. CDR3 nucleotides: TGTGCCACCAGCAGAACCATGGACAGGGACGAGCAGTACTTC.

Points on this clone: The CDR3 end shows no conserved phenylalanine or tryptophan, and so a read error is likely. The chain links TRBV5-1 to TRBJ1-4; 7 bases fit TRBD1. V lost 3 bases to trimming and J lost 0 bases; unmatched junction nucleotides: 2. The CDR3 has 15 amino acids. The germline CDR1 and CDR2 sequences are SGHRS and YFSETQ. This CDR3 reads CASSWTGATNEKLFL. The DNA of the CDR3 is TGCGCCAGCAGCTGGACAGGCGCAACTAATGAAAAACTGTTTTTG.

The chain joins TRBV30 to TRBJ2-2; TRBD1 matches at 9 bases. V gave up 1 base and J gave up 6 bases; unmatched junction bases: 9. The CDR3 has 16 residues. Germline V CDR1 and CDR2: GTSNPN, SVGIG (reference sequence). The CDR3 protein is CAWSGTGGGRAGELFF. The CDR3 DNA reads TGTGCCTGGAGTGGCACAGGGGGCGGGCGAGCCGGGGAGCTGTTTTTT.

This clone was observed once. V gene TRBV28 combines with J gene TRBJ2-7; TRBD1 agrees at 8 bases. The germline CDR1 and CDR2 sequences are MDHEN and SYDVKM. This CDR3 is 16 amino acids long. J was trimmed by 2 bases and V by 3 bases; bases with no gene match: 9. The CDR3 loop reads CASSFSDRVVTYEQYF. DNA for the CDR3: TGTGCCAGCAGTTTCTCGGACAGGGTCGTAACCTACGAGCAGTACTTC.

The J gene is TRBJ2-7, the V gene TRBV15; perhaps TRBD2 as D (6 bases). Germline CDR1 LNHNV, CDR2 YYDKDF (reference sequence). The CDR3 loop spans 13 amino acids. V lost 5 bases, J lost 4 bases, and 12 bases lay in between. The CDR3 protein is CATSPIGGYEQYF. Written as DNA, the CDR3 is TGTGCCACCAGCCCAATCGGAGGGTACGAGCAGTACTTC.